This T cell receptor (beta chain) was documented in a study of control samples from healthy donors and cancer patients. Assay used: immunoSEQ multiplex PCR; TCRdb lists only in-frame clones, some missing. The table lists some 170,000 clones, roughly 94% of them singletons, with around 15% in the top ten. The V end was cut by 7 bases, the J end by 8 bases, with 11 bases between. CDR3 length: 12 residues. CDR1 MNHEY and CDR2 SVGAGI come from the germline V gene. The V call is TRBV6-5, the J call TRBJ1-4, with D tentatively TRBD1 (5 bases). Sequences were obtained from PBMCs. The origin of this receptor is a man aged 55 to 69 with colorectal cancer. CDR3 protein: CASMGDGEKLFF. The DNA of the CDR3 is TGTGCCAGCATGGGGGACGGGGAAAAACTGTTTTTT.